Below, 25 T cell receptor beta chains from the same sample are listed, as sequenced in a study of cytomegalovirus exposure and HLA in healthy donors. PCR used 60 Vbeta primers and 13 Jbeta primers. Data came from immunoSEQ multiplex PCR; TCRdb stores just in-frame clones and leaves some out. There are about 220,000 clones in the sample; about 80% occur only once, and nearly 6% lies in the top ten. The sample comprised PBMCs. The receptors were gathered from a man between 40 and 49 years old in good health and CMV-seropositive.

The gene calls are TRBV29-1 and TRBJ1-2, with D maybe TRBD1 (5 bases). CDR3 length equals 12 residues. Germline V lookup: CDR1 SQVTM, CDR2 ANQGSEA. V was shortened by 4 bases and J by 7 bases, with 13 bases between the two germline ends. The CDR3 sequence: CSVGGSQGGYTF. As DNA, the CDR3 is TGCAGCGTTGGAGGCAGCCAGGGTGGCTACACCTTC.

The chain couples TRBV5-1 to TRBJ2-2; TRBD2 might be the D (5 bases). Between the trimmed V and J ends, which lost 4 bases and 5 bases, there was a span of 9 bases. Germline-derived CDR1 and CDR2 are SGHRS and YFSETQ. The CDR3 extends over 13 amino acids. The chain's CDR3 is CASSLTGTGELFF. The DNA of the CDR3 is TGCGCCAGCAGCCTCACGGGGACCGGGGAGCTGTTTTTT.

The chain uses TRBV7-6 and TRBJ1-1; D might be TRBD1 (5 bases). The germline CDR1 and CDR2 sequences are SGHVS and FNYEAQ. Trimming cost V 1 base and J 7 bases, with 16 bases left between them. The length of the CDR3 is 15 residues. The CDR3 here is CASSLGSPGGFEAFF. The CDR3 DNA sequence: TGTGCCAGCAGCTTAGGTAGTCCGGGGGGGTTTGAAGCTTTCTTT.

The chain combines TRBV27 with TRBJ1-1; D may be TRBD1 (6 bases). V was cut by 3 bases and J by 1 base, with 12 bases left in between. There are 15 residues in the CDR3. Germline values: CDR1 MNHEY, CDR2 SMNVEV (reference sequence). The CDR3 loop is CASSLGGHPNTEAFF. DNA of the CDR3: TGTGCCAGCAGTTTGGGGGGGCACCCGAACACTGAAGCTTTCTTT.

This chain links TRBV5-6 with TRBJ2-7; D uncertain. CDR3 length: 11 amino acids. Trimming took off 7 bases at V and 2 bases at J, with 7 bases between the two ends. The V gene's germline CDR1 is SGHDT and CDR2 YYEEEE. Here the CDR3 reads CASSSPYEQYF. The CDR3 nucleotides read TGTGCCAGCTCTAGTCCCTACGAGCAGTACTTC.

The rearrangement links TRBV9 to TRBJ2-7; 11 nucleotides match TRBD2. Germline V lookup: CDR1 SGDLS, CDR2 YYNGEE. The length of the CDR3 is 18 residues. V lost 2 bases to trimming and J lost 2 bases; unmatched junction nucleotides: 12. This CDR3 reads CASSVGTSSGRLTYEQYF. The CDR3 nucleotides are TGTGCCAGCAGCGTCGGGACCTCTAGCGGGAGGCTAACCTACGAGCAGTACTTC.

This clone appeared once. The CDR3 bases are TGTGCCAGCAGTAAGGCAGGGAAATCCGGGGAGCTGTTTTTT. Translated, it gives CASSKAGKSGELFF. The chain combines TRBV25-1 with TRBJ2-2; possibly TRBD1 for D (5 bases). The germline gives CDR1 MGHDK, CDR2 SYGVNS. CDR3 size: 14 residues. V dropped 5 bases and J dropped 6 bases, with 13 bases sitting between them. The full variable domain, completed using reference TRBV25-1 and TRBJ2-2, is EADIYQTPRYLVIGTGKKITLECSQTMGHDKMYWYQQDPGMELHLIHYSYGVNSTEKGDLSSESTVSRIRTEHFPLTLESARPSHTSQYLCASSKAGKSGELFFGEGSRLTVL.

The chain couples TRBV5-1 to TRBJ2-2; maybe TRBD2 (6 bases). V lost 6 bases, J lost 6 bases, and 18 bases lay in between. Germline V lookup: CDR1 SGHRS, CDR2 YFSETQ. The CDR3 sequence is 15 residues long. CDR3 amino acids: CASIRELGGPGELFF. The CDR3 DNA follows: TGCGCCAGCATACGTGAGTTAGGAGGGCCCGGGGAGCTGTTTTTT.

This chain's CDR3 is CASSPPSLYNEQFF. For the CDR3, the DNA is TGTGCCAGCTCACCACCGTCCCTATACAATGAGCAGTTCTTC. The chain combines TRBV18 with TRBJ2-1; the D is unclear. V lost 0 bases and J 4 bases, leaving 7 bases between the germline ends. Germline CDR1 and CDR2: KGHSH and LQKENI. The CDR3 loop spans 14 amino acids.

This clone showed up just once. Written as DNA, the CDR3 is TGTGCCAGCAGCAAATCGATCCGGTACGTC. This translates into CASSKSIRYV. The chain combines TRBV21-1 with TRBJ2-7; TRBD2 reflects the table's D call only, with no check against the DNA. TRBV21-1 is a pseudogene. This CDR3 spans 10 amino acids.

The chain combines TRBV7-9 with TRBJ1-2, with 8 bases matching TRBD1. The CDR3 is 16 amino acids. J gave up 2 bases and V 4 bases, and 9 bases lay outside the gene matches. Germline CDR1 SEHNR, CDR2 FQNEAQ (reference sequence). The CDR3 here is CASSSTTGGNNYGYTF. The CDR3 bases are TGTGCCAGCAGCTCGACCACAGGGGGTAACAACTATGGCTACACCTTC. Drawing the rest from reference TRBV7-9 and TRBJ1-2, the complete variable domain is DTGVSQNPRHKITKRGQNVTFRCDPISEHNRLYWYRQTLGQGPEFLTYFQNEAQLEKSRLLSDRFSAERPKGSFSTLEIQRTEQGDSAMYLCASSSTTGGNNYGYTFGSGTRLTVV.

The table lists this clone with a count of one. The rearrangement joins TRBV30 to TRBJ1-2; unclear D gene. The CDR3 is made up of 10 amino acids. V lost 5 bases to trimming and J lost 6 bases, with 7 bases between them. Germline V gives CDR1 GTSNPN, CDR2 SVGIG (reference sequence). The CDR3 DNA reads as TGTGCCTGGTCCGGTCATGGCTACACCTTC. Encoded protein: CAWSGHGYTF. The full variable domain, with the rest looked up from reference TRBV30 and TRBJ1-2, is SQTIHQWPATLVQPVGSPLSLECTVEGTSNPNLYWYRQAAGRGLQLLFYSVGIGQISSEVPQNLSASRPQDRQFILSSKKLLLSDSGFYLCAWSGHGYTFGSGTRLTVV.

The V gene is TRBV4-2, the J gene TRBJ1-1; the D is unclear. The germline gives CDR1 LGHNA, CDR2 YNFKEQ. Trimming left V 1 base short and J 10 bases short, with 13 bases between. The CDR3 runs 13 residues. CDR3 loop: CASSQGQTRGAFF. The CDR3 region has the DNA TGTGCCAGCAGCCAAGGGCAAACACGAGGAGCTTTCTTT.

The gene calls are TRBV25-1 and TRBJ2-2, with TRBD2 as a possible D gene (6 bases). The V and J ends lost 3 bases and 5 bases respectively, with 10 bases between them. Germline-derived CDR1 and CDR2 are MGHDK and SYGVNS. The length of the CDR3 is 14 residues. In nucleotides, the CDR3 is TGTGCCAGCAGTGAGAGGCGGGGTACCGGGGAGCTGTTTTTT. It translates to CASSERRGTGELFF. Based on the CDR3 plus reference TRBV25-1 and TRBJ2-2, the full variable domain is EADIYQTPRYLVIGTGKKITLECSQTMGHDKMYWYQQDPGMELHLIHYSYGVNSTEKGDLSSESTVSRIRTEHFPLTLESARPSHTSQYLCASSERRGTGELFFGEGSRLTVL.

The rearrangement links TRBV27 to TRBJ1-5; D possibly corresponds to TRBD1 (5 bases). With 1 base removed from V and 6 bases from J, the gap between germline ends came to 10 bases. The CDR3 is 14 residues long. CDR1 MNHEY and CDR2 SMNVEV come from the germline V gene (reference sequence). This CDR3 is CASSLYGGGQPQHF. CDR3 coding DNA: TGTGCCAGCAGTTTATATGGGGGGGGTCAGCCCCAGCATTTT.

The CDR3 DNA sequence: TGCGCCAGCAGCTTGGGACAGGAAAATGAAAAACTGTTTTTT. Protein sequence: CASSLGQENEKLFF. This chain connects TRBV5-1 to TRBJ1-4, with a possible D match to TRBD1 (6 bases). This CDR3 has 14 residues. Germline V lookup: CDR1 SGHRS, CDR2 YFSETQ. The ends were cut back, 0 bases at V and 5 bases at J, with 8 bases in the middle.

A few counts support this clone. V gene TRBV6-4 combines with J gene TRBJ2-5; 7 positions match TRBD2. The CDR3 covers 14 residues. J was trimmed by 3 bases and V by 8 bases; bases with no gene match: 9. The germline gives CDR1 MRHNA, CDR2 SNTAGT. CDR3 protein: CASADRAGEETQYF. CDR3 coding DNA: TGTGCCAGCGCAGATAGGGCGGGAGAAGAGACCCAGTACTTC.

The chain has TRBV5-4 and TRBJ2-2; perhaps TRBD1 as D (6 bases). The ends were cut back, 4 bases at V and 1 base at J, with 14 bases in the middle. Germline assignment: CDR1 SGHNT and CDR2 YYREEE (reference sequence). This CDR3 comprises 16 residues. The chain's CDR3 is CASSPGNRVNTGELFF. The CDR3 region has the DNA TGTGCCAGCAGCCCGGGCAACAGGGTGAACACCGGGGAGCTGTTTTTT.

This chain connects TRBV19 to TRBJ2-3, with TRBD1 identical over 7 bases. This CDR3 region has 15 residues. With 7 bases clipped from V and 4 bases from J, the junction kept 11 bases outside the gene matches. CDR1 is LNHDA, CDR2 SQIVND, per germline (reference sequence). The CDR3 DNA follows: TGTGCCAGTACCGTGACAGGGTCGAGGGCAGATACGCAGTATTTT. It yields the protein CASTVTGSRADTQYF.

The chain carries TRBV10-1 and TRBJ1-1; 7 nucleotides align to TRBD1. CDR1 is WNHNN and CDR2 is SYGVQD in the germline V gene (reference sequence). The CDR3 contains 14 residues. The V gene end was trimmed by 0 bases and the J gene end by 8 bases; junction bases not matched to a gene: 6. The DNA of the CDR3 is TGCGCCAGCAGTGAGTCGAGGGGGCAGGGCGAAGCTTTCTTT. Translation: CASSESRGQGEAFF.

V and J are TRBV10-1 and TRBJ2-3, with D perhaps TRBD2 (5 bases). This CDR3 is built from 15 residues. Trimming stripped 3 bases from V and 1 base from J, with 11 bases between. From germline, CDR1 is WNHNN and CDR2 SYGVQD (reference sequence). CDR3: CASSDIGIGTDTQYF. CDR3 nucleotides: TGCGCCAGCAGTGATATCGGGATCGGCACAGATACGCAGTATTTT.

The V call is TRBV6-6, the J call TRBJ2-3, with 10 positions matching TRBD2. The CDR3 length is 15 residues. Germline loops: CDR1 MNHNY, CDR2 SVGAGI (reference sequence). Trimming at V came to 5 bases and at J to 0 bases, leaving 2 bases not matched to a gene. This chain's CDR3 is CASSVLAGSTDTQYF. In DNA, the CDR3 is TGTGCCAGCAGTGTACTAGCGGGAAGCACAGATACGCAGTATTTT.

This clone was observed once. The rearrangement uses TRBV5-1 and TRBJ2-7; D is unresolved. The CDR3 covers 16 residues. Germline lookup yields CDR1 SGHRS and CDR2 YFSETQ. Trimming pared 0 bases from V and 0 bases from J, leaving 13 bases between. CDR3 sequence reads: CASSLGLAEYSYEQYF. CDR3 coding DNA: TGCGCCAGCAGCTTGGGCCTGGCGGAATACTCCTACGAGCAGTACTTC.

The CDR3 reads CASSEGLAEYEQYF. The CDR3 coding sequence is TGTGCCAGCAGCGAGGGACTAGCTGAGTACGAGCAGTACTTC. The rearrangement uses TRBV5-4 and TRBJ2-5, with TRBD2 matching over 9 bases. The tail of the sequence fits TRBJ2-7 better, so the J call may be wrong. CDR1 and CDR2 from the germline V gene are SGHNT and YYREEE (reference sequence). The CDR3 sequence is 14 residues long.

V is TRBV5-4 and J is TRBJ2-1; 12 bases match TRBD2. V was pared by 4 bases and J by 5 bases, with 10 bases of the junction left unmatched. The CDR3 has 17 residues. In germline, CDR1 is SGHNT, CDR2 YYREEE (reference sequence). In nucleotides, the CDR3 is TGTGCCAGCAGCCTTGGGGCTAGCGGGAGGGCCAACAATGAGCAGTTCTTC. Protein: CASSLGASGRANNEQFF.